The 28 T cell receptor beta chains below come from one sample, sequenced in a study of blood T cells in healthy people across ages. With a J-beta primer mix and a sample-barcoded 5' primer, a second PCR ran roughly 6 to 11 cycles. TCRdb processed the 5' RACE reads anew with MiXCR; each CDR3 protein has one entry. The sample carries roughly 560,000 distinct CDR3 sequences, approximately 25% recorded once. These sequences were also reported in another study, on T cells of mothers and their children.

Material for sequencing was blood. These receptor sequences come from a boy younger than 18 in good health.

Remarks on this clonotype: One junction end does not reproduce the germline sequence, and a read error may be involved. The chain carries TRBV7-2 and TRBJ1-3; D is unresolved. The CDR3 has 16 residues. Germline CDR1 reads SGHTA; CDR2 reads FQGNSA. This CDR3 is CASSFKISASGNTTYF. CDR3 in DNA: TGTGCCAGCAGCTTTAAGATCTCAGCCTCTGGAAACACCACATATTTT.

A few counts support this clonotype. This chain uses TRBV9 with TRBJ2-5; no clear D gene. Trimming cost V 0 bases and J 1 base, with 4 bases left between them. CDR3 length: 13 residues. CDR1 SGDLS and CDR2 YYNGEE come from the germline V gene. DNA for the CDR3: TGTGCCAGCAGCGTAGTCAGCCAAGAGACCCAGTACTTC. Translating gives CASSVVSQETQYF.

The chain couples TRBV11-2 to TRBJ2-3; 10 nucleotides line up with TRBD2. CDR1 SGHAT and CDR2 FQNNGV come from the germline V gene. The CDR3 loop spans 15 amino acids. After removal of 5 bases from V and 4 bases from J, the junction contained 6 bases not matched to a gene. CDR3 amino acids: CASSLSGGASDTQYF. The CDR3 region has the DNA TGTGCCAGCAGCCTAAGCGGGGGGGCCTCAGATACGCAGTATTTT.

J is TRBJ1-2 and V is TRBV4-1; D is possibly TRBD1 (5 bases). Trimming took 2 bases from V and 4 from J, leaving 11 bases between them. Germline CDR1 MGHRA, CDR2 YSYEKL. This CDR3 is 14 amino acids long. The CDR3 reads CASSQTTGFYGYTF. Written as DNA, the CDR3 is TGCGCCAGCAGCCAAACCACAGGTTTCTATGGCTACACCTTC.

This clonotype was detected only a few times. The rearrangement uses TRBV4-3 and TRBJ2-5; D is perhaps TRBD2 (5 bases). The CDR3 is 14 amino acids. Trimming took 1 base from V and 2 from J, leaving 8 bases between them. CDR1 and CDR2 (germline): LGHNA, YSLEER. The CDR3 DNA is TGCGCCAGCAGCCAAGGCGGCGGGCAAGAGACCCAGTACTTC. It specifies CASSQGGGQETQYF.

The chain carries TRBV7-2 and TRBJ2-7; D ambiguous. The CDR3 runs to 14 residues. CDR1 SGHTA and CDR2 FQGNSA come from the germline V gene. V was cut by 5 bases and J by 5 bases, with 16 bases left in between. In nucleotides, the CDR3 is TGTGCCAGCAGCCCTCCAGGCGGTCGGGACGAGCAGTACTTC. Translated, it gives CASSPPGGRDEQYF.

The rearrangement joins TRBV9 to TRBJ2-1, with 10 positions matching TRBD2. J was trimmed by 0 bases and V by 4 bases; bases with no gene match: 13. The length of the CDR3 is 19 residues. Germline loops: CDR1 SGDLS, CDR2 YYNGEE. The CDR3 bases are TGTGCCAGCAGCCCAGGGACTAGCGAACCCACCTTCTCCTACAATGAGCAGTTCTTC. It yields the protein CASSPGTSEPTFSYNEQFF.

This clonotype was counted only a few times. CDR3 sequence reads: CASSEYRGSGNSPLHF. The CDR3 DNA is TGTGCCAGCAGTGAATATAGGGGAAGTGGTAATTCACCCCTCCACTTT. V usage is TRBV25-1 and J usage is TRBJ1-6, with D maybe TRBD1 (5 bases). Germline CDR1 is MGHDK and CDR2 is SYGVNS. The V end was cut by 0 bases, the J end by 6 bases, with 12 bases between. The CDR3 loop spans 16 amino acids.

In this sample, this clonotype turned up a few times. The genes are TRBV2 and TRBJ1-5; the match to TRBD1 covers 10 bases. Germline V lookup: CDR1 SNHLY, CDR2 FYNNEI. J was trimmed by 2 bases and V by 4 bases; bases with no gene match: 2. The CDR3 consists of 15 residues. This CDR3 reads CASSGGTGGNQPQHF. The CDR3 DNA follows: TGTGCCAGCAGTGGGGGGACAGGGGGCAATCAGCCCCAGCATTTT.

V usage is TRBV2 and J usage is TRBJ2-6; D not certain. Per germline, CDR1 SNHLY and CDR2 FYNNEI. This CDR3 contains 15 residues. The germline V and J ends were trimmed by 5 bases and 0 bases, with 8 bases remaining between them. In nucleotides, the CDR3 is TGTGCCAGCAGTCTACAGAACTCTGGGGCCAACGTCCTGACTTTC. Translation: CASSLQNSGANVLTF.

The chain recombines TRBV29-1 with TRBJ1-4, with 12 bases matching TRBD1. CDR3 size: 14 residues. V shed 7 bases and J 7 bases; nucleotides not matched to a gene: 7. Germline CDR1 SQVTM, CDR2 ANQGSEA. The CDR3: CSAGQGARSEKLFF. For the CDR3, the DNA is TGCAGCGCGGGACAGGGGGCGCGGAGTGAAAAACTGTTTTTT.

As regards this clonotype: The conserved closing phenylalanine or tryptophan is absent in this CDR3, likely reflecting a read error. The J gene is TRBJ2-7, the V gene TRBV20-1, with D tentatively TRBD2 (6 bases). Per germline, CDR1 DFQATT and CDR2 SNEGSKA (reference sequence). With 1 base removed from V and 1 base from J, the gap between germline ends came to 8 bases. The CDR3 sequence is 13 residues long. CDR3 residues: CSARGGRSYEQYS. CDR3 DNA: TGCAGTGCTAGAGGGGGGAGGTCCTACGAGCAGTACTCC.

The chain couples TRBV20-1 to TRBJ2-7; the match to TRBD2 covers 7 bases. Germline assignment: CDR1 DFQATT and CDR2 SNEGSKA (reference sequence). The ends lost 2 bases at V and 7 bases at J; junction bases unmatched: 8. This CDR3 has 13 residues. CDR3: CSARRAGANEQYF. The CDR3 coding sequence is TGCAGTGCTAGAAGGGCGGGAGCAAATGAGCAGTACTTC.

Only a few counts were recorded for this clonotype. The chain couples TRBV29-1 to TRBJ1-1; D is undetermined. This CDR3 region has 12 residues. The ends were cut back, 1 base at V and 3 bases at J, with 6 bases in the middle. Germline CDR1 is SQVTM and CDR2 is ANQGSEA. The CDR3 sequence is CSVEGGHTEAFF. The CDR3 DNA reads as TGCAGCGTTGAAGGCGGCCACACTGAAGCTTTCTTT.

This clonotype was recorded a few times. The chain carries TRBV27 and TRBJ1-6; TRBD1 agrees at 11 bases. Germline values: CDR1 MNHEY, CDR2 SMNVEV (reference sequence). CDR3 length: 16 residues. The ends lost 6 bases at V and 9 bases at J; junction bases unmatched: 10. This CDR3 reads CASSLKVGTGGSPLHF. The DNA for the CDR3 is TGTGCCAGCAGCCTCAAAGTAGGGACAGGGGGTTCACCCCTCCACTTT.

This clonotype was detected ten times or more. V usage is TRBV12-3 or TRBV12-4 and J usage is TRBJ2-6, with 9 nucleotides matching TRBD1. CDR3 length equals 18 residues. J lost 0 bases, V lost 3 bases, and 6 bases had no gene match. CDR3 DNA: TGTGCCAGCAGTTTTGGGACAGGGTTGAGCTCTGGGGCCAACGTCCTGACTTTC. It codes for CASSFGTGLSSGANVLTF.

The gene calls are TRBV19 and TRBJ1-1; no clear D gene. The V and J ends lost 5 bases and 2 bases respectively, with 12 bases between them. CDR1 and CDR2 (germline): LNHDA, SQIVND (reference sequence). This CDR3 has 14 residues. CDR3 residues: CASSAAAINTEAFF. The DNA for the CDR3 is TGTGCCAGTAGTGCCGCGGCGATAAACACTGAAGCTTTCTTT.

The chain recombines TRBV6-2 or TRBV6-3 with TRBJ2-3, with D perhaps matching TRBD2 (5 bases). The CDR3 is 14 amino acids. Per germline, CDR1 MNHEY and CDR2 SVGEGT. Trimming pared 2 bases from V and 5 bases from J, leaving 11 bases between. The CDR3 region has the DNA TGTGCCAGCAGTTACGGCCCAGGAGGAGATACGCAGTATTTT. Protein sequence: CASSYGPGGDTQYF.

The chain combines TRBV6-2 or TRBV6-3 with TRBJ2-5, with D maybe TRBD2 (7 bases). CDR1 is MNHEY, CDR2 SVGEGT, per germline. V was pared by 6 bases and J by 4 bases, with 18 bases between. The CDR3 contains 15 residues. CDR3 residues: CASSPRGAHRETQYF. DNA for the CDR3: TGTGCCAGCAGCCCCCGGGGGGCCCATCGAGAGACCCAGTACTTC.

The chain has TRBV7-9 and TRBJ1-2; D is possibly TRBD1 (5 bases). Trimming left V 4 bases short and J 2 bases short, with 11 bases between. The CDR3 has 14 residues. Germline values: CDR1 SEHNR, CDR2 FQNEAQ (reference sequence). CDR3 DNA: TGTGCCAGCAGCTCAACACAGGAGAACTATGGCTACACCTTC. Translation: CASSSTQENYGYTF.

CDR3 sequence: CASSLRSTSSPPKNIQYF. The CDR3, as DNA: TGTGCCAGCAGCTTAAGATCCACATCCTCACCACCCAAAAACATTCAGTACTTC. The chain has TRBV7-2 and TRBJ2-4; D is uncertain. The V gene's germline CDR1 is SGHTA and CDR2 FQGNSA. The V end was cut by 2 bases, the J end by 2 bases, with 19 bases between. CDR3 length: 18 residues.

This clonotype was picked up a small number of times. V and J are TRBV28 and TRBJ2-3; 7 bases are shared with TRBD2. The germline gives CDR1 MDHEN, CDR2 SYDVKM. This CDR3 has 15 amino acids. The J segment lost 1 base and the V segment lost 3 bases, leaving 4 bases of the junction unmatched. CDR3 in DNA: TGTGCCAGCAGTTTGTCAGCGGGACGCACAGATACGCAGTATTTT. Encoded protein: CASSLSAGRTDTQYF.

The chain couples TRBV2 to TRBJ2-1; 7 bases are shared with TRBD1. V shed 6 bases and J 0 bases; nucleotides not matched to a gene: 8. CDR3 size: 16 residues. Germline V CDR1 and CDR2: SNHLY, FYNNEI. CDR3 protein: CASRTGTVGSYNEQFF. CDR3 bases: TGTGCCAGCAGGACTGGGACAGTAGGCTCCTACAATGAGCAGTTCTTC.

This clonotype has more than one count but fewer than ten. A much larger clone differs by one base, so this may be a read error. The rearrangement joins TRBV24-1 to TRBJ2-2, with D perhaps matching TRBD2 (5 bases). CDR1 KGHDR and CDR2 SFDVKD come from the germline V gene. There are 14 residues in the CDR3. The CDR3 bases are TGTGCCACCAGTGATTTCCCTAGAACCGGGGAGCTGCTTTTT. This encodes CATSDFPRTGELLF.

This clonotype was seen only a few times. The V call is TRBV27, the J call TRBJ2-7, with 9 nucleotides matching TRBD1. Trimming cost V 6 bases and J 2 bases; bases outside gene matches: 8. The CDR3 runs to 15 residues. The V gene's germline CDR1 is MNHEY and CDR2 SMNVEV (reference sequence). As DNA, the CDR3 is TGTGCCAGCAGATCAATGGGACAGGGCCCCTACGAGCAGTACTTC. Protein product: CASRSMGQGPYEQYF.

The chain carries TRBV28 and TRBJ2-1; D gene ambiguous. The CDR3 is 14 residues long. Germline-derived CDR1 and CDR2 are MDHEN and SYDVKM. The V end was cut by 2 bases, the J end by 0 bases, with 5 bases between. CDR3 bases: TGTGCCAGCAGTTTACAAACCTCCTACAATGAGCAGTTCTTC. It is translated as CASSLQTSYNEQFF.

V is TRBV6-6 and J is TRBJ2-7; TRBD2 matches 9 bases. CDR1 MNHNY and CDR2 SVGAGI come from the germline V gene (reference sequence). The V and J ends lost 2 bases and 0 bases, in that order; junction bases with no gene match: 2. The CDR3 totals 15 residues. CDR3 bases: TGTGCCAGCAGTTACCTTAGCGGGAGCTCCTACGAGCAGTACTTC. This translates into CASSYLSGSSYEQYF.

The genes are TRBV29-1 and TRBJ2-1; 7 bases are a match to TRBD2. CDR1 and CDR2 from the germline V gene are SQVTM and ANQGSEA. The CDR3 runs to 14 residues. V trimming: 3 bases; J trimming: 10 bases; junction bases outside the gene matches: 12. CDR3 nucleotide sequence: TGCAGCGTTGAGTCGGCGGGGGTCCTCCGGGAGCAGTTCTTC. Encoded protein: CSVESAGVLREQFF.